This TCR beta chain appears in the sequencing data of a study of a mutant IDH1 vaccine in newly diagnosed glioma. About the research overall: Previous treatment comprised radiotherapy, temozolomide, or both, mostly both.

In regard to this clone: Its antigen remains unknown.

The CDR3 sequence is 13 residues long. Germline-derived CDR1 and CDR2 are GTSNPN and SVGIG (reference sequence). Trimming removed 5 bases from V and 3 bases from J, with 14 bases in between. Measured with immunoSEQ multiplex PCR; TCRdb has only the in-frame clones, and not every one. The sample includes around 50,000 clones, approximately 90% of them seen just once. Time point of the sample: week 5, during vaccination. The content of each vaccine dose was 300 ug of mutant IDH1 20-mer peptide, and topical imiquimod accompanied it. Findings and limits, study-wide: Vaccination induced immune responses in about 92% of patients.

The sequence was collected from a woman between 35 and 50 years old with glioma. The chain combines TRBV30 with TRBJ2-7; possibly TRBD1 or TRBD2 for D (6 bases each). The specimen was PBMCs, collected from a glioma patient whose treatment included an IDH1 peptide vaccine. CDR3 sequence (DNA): TGTGCCTGGGGGCGGGACATAGGCTACGAGCAGTACTTC. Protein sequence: CAWGRDIGYEQYF.